A selection of T cell receptor beta chains follows, all from one sample in a study of T cell repertoires in cytomegalovirus infection. TCRdb reprocessed the reads via MiXCR and lists one record per CDR3 protein. The sample has hundreds of thousands of distinct CDR3 sequences, around 24% seen once. Sequences were obtained from CD8+ T cells from PBMCs. The source is a human donor in good health (CMV status not recorded). Some clones in this sample may be carry-over from other donors' samples. Both conserved end residues are part of each CDR3. A D gene is named only where the DNA matches it firmly. Clone size, where shown, is once, few, many, or a class for clones that have expanded.

clone_size d_call j_call v_call cdr3_aa cdr3_nt
NA NA TRBJ2-7 TRBV29-1 CSVGIQERYEQYF TGCAGCGTTGGGATACAGGAAAGGTACGAGCAGTACTTC
few TRBD1 TRBJ2-1 TRBV10-3 CAISGLITGTGDYNEQFF TGTGCCATCAGTGGATTAATTACCGGGACAGGGGACTACAATGAGCAGTTCTTC
NA NA TRBJ1-5 TRBV6-5 CASSYSPGPNQPQHF TGTGCCAGCAGTTACTCCCCAGGGCCAAATCAGCCCCAGCATTTT
NA TRBD1 TRBJ2-1 TRBV14 CASSQKKDRRYNEQFF TGTGCCAGCAGCCAGAAAAAGGACAGGCGATACAATGAGCAGTTCTTC
NA NA TRBJ2-3 TRBV20-1 CSVGADTQYF TGCAGTGTGGGGGCGGATACGCAGTATTTT
few NA TRBJ2-1 TRBV2 CASSDLDTVREQFF TGTGCCAGCAGTGATTTGGACACTGTACGGGAGCAGTTCTTC
many NA TRBJ2-7 TRBV7-8 CASFGRSYEQYF TGTGCCAGCTTTGGAAGATCCTACGAGCAGTACTTC
NA NA TRBJ2-3 TRBV12-3/TRBV12-4 CASSFGPNPTSTDTQYF TGTGCCAGCAGTTTTGGCCCGAACCCGACTAGCACAGATACGCAGTATTTT
NA NA TRBJ1-1 TRBV6-5 CASSEPGPNTEAFF TGTGCCAGCAGTGAACCTGGCCCGAACACTGAAGCTTTCTTT
many NA TRBJ2-3 TRBV7-9 CASSSPVMWDTQYF TGTGCCAGCAGCTCCCCAGTGATGTGGGATACGCAGTATTTT
few NA TRBJ2-3 TRBV28 CASSLGGGGLAQYF TGTGCCAGCAGTTTAGGGGGGGGGGGCCTGGCGCAGTATTTT
NA NA TRBJ2-2 TRBV7-9 CASSLRGALSGELFF TGTGCCAGCAGCTTACGCGGGGCTCTCAGCGGGGAGCTGTTTTTT
many NA TRBJ2-2 TRBV28 CASMGIGGTGELFF TGTGCCAGCATGGGGATAGGGGGTACCGGGGAGCTGTTTTTT
many NA TRBJ2-1 TRBV7-6 CASSLDGQSYNEQFF TGTGCCAGCAGCTTAGACGGGCAGTCATACAATGAGCAGTTCTTC
few TRBD1 TRBJ2-5 TRBV7-4 CASSPETGPHQETQYF TGTGCCAGCAGCCCCGAGACAGGGCCACACCAAGAGACCCAGTACTTC
many NA TRBJ2-2 TRBV7-2 CASSFGGPGELFF TGTGCCAGCAGCTTCGGGGGCCCCGGGGAGCTGTTTTTT
NA TRBD1 TRBJ2-5 TRBV4-1 CASSLRDSLQETQYF TGCGCCAGCAGCTTACGGGACAGCCTCCAAGAGACCCAGTACTTC
few NA TRBJ1-3 TRBV20-1 CSASRGGAHNTIYF TGCAGTGCTAGCCGGGGGGGGGCGCATAACACCATATATTTT
once TRBD1 TRBJ2-7 TRBV25-1 CASSGDRYEQYF TGTGCCAGCAGTGGGGACAGGTACGAGCAGTACTTC
few NA TRBJ1-1 TRBV6-2/TRBV6-3 CASSNGGGGRNTEAFF TGTGCCAGCAGCAACGGGGGTGGGGGACGGAACACTGAAGCTTTCTTT
NA NA TRBJ1-2 TRBV29-1 CSVGSGSSYGYTF TGCAGCGTTGGATCAGGGTCAAGCTATGGCTACACCTTC
NA NA TRBJ1-2 TRBV29-1 CSVALREGYTF TGCAGCGTTGCATTACGGGAAGGCTACACCTTC
NA NA TRBJ2-7 TRBV29-1 CSVPVGGEQYF TGCAGCGTTCCCGTGGGGGGCGAGCAGTACTTC
many NA TRBJ2-5 TRBV7-9 CASSPDSLEEETQYF TGTGCCAGCAGCCCGGACAGCCTCGAGGAGGAGACCCAGTACTTC
few TRBD2 TRBJ2-5 TRBV19 CASRSGGLQETQYF TGTGCCAGTAGGAGCGGGGGGCTACAAGAGACCCAGTACTTC
NA TRBD1 TRBJ1-1 TRBV13 CASGRTGTNTEAFF TGTGCCAGCGGAAGGACAGGGACGAACACTGAAGCTTTCTTT
NA NA TRBJ2-3 TRBV6-1 CASRLALDTQYF TGTGCCAGCAGGCTAGCGTTAGATACGCAGTATTTT
NA TRBD2 TRBJ2-1 TRBV20-1 CSARPLTSGGRDEQFF TGCAGTGCTCGACCCCTTACTAGCGGGGGGCGGGATGAGCAGTTCTTC
NA TRBD2 TRBJ2-2 TRBV27 CASSSWGRGEDAGELFF TGTGCCAGCAGTTCCTGGGGGAGGGGAGAAGACGCCGGGGAGCTGTTTTTT
NA TRBD1 TRBJ1-1 TRBV2 CASLQGGSNTEAFF TGTGCCAGCTTACAGGGGGGTTCGAACACTGAAGCTTTCTTT
few NA TRBJ2-4 TRBV29-1 CSVLTGRENIQYF TGCAGCGTTCTAACAGGGAGGGAAAACATTCAGTACTTC
NA TRBD1 TRBJ2-1 TRBV29-1 CSVESVGQGAYNEQFF TGCAGCGTAGAAAGCGTGGGACAGGGTGCCTACAATGAGCAGTTCTTC
many NA TRBJ2-1 TRBV7-6 CASARGRQGYNEQFF TGTGCCAGCGCTAGAGGGAGGCAGGGCTACAATGAGCAGTTCTTC
many TRBD1 TRBJ2-1 TRBV7-6 CASSLAGTGRGEQFF TGTGCCAGCAGCTTAGCGGGGACAGGAAGAGGTGAGCAGTTCTTC
NA NA TRBJ1-5 TRBV4-2 CASSQDPQGRQPQHF TGTGCCAGCAGCCAAGATCCGCAGGGCCGTCAGCCCCAGCATTTT
NA TRBD1 TRBJ2-1 TRBV10-3 CAISDTETGGFYNEQFF TGTGCCATCAGTGACACCGAGACAGGGGGCTTCTACAATGAGCAGTTCTTC
few NA TRBJ2-1 TRBV20-1 CSARDIIMGGEQFF TGCAGTGCTAGAGATATTATTATGGGCGGTGAGCAGTTCTTC
many NA TRBJ2-1 TRBV4-3 CASSQGASSYNEQFF TGCGCCAGCAGCCAAGGAGCGTCCTCCTACAATGAGCAGTTCTTC
once TRBD2 TRBJ2-7 TRBV4-1 CASSPTSGNSYEQYF TGCGCCAGCAGCCCCACGAGCGGGAACTCCTACGAGCAGTACTTC
NA NA TRBJ2-4 TRBV6-5 CASRLQWGAGIQYF TGTGCCAGCAGGTTACAGTGGGGGGCGGGCATTCAGTACTTC
few NA TRBJ1-3 TRBV10-2 CASSVGGREAGNTIYF TGCGCCAGCAGTGTCGGCGGCCGGGAGGCTGGAAACACCATATATTTT
NA NA TRBJ1-2 TRBV12-3/TRBV12-4 CASSFSRNYGYTF TGTGCCAGCAGCTTCAGTCGCAACTATGGCTACACCTTC
NA NA TRBJ1-5 TRBV10-3 CAISEGGSNQPQHF TGTGCCATCAGTGAGGGGGGTAGCAATCAGCCCCAGCATTTT
many NA TRBJ2-7 TRBV10-2 CASSTGIYEQYF TGCGCCAGCAGTACAGGGATTTACGAGCAGTACTTC
NA TRBD1 TRBJ2-5 TRBV27 CASSFRTGIETQYF TGTGCCAGCAGTTTTAGGACAGGGATAGAGACCCAGTACTTC
NA NA TRBJ2-5 TRBV2 CANSETGDGETQYF TGTGCCAACAGTGAAACAGGAGATGGAGAGACCCAGTACTTC
NA NA TRBJ2-7 TRBV6-5 CASSPAGTSYEQYF TGTGCCAGCAGCCCAGCCGGAACCTCCTACGAGCAGTACTTC